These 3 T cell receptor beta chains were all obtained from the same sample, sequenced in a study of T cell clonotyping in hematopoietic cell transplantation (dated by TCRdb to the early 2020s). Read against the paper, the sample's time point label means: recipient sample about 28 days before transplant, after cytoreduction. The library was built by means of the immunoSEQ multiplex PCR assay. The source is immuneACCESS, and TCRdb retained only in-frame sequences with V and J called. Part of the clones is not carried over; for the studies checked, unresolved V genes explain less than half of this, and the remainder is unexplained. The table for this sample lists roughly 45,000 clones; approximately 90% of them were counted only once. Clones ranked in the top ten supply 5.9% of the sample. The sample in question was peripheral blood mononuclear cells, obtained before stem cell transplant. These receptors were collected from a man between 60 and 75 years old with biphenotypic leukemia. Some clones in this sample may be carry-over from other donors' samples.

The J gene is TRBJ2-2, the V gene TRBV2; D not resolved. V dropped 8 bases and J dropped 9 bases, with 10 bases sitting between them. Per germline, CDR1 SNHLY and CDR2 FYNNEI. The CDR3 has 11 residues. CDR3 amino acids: CASYNARELFF. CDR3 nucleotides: TGTGCCAGCTATAACGCCCGGGAGCTGTTTTTT.

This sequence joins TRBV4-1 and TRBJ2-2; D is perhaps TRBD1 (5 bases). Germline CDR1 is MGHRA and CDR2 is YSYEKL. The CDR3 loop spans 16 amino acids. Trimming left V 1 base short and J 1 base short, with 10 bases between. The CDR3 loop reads CASSQGPGKNTGELFF. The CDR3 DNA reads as TGCGCCAGCAGCCAAGGTCCAGGGAAGAACACCGGGGAGCTGTTTTTT.

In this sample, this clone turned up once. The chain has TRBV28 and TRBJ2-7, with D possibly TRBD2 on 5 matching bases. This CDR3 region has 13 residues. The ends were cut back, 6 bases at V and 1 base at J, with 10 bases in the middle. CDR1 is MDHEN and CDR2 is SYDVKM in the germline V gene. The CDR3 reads CASRLGGSYEQYF. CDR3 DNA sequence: TGTGCCAGCAGGCTCGGCGGGTCCTACGAGCAGTACTTC.